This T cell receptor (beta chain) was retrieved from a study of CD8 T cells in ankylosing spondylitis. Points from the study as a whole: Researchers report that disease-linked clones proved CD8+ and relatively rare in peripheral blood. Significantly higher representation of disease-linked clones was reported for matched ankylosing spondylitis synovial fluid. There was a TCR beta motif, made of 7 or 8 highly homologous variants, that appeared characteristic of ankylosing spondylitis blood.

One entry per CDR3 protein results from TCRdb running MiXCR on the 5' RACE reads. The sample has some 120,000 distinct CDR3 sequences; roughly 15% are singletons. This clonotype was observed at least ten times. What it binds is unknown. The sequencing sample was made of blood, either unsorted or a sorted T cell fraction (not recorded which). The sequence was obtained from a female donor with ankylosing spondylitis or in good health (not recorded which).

Here the CDR3 DNA reads TGTGCCACCAGCAGAGATTCGTTACCCCAGCATTTT. Its translation: CATSRDSLPQHF. The rearrangement uses TRBV15 and TRBJ1-5, with D unresolved. There are 12 residues in the CDR3. Germline V gene data show CDR1 as LNHNV and CDR2 as YYDKDF (reference sequence). V lost 0 bases to trimming and J lost 10 bases, with 7 bases between them.